This T cell receptor beta chain was retrieved from a study of PD-L1 blockade in urothelial cancer. Assay used: immunoSEQ multiplex PCR; TCRdb lists only in-frame clones, some missing. The sample lists tens of thousands of clones, roughly four fifths occurring once. Described time point: pretreatment peripheral blood. The CDR3 totals 17 residues. The germline gives CDR1 KGHSH, CDR2 LQKENI. The V gene end was trimmed by 3 bases and the J gene end by 0 bases; junction bases not matched to a gene: 8. The receptor's source is a man between 65 and 85 years old with urothelial cancer. Specimen: PBMCs, collected around atezolizumab (anti-PD-L1) treatment. The chain recombines TRBV18 with TRBJ2-1, with TRBD2 identical over 7 bases. Written as DNA, the CDR3 is TGTGCCAGCTCACCGATGACTAGCATGAGCTCCTACAATGAGCAGTTCTTC. The encoded protein is CASSPMTSMSSYNEQFF.